The clone carrying this T cell receptor beta chain was observed many times. The record originates from a study of T cells after yellow fever vaccination. TCRdb reprocessed the 5' RACE reads with MiXCR, giving one entry per CDR3 protein. Here the sample spans 200,000 to 300,000 distinct CDR3 sequences, over 10% being singletons. With 3 bases removed from V and 7 bases from J, the gap between germline ends came to 4 bases. CDR1 is SGHTA, CDR2 FQGNSA, per germline. The CDR3 is 11 amino acids. This clonotype originated in a man aged 25 to 40 who received the YFV17D yellow fever vaccine. This rearrangement joins TRBV7-2 to TRBJ2-4; no definite D call. The source material was CD4+ T cells sorted from PBMCs, sampled 45 days after the yellow fever booster vaccination. The CDR3 region has the DNA TGTGCCAGCAGCTTTGAGAACATTCAGTACTTC. Protein sequence: CASSFENIQYF.